This entry lists 16 T cell receptor beta chains sequenced from one sample in a study of CD8 T cells in ankylosing spondylitis (dated by TCRdb to about 2017). Libraries were prepared through 5' RACE. The instrument was an Illumina HiSeq 2500. Through fastp at Q25 and MiXCR, TCRdb rebuilt clones from the public reads, retaining in-frame beta chains. Rows merge per CDR3 protein into single entries with the most common DNA and genes. This sample is represented by approximately 250,000 distinct CDR3 sequences; roughly a tenth of them were singletons. Of the sample, less than 3% falls within the top ten clones. What was sequenced was blood, either unsorted or a sorted T cell fraction (not recorded which). All receptors derive from a male donor with ankylosing spondylitis or in good health (not recorded which).

This clonotype was counted many times. The rearrangement links TRBV5-1 to TRBJ2-2, with TRBD2 as a possible D gene (5 bases). This CDR3 region has 15 residues. The germline V gene encodes CDR1 SGHRS and CDR2 YFSETQ. Trimming cost V 0 bases and J 1 base, with 7 bases left between them. CDR3 protein: CASSLEAVNTGELFF. DNA for the CDR3: TGCGCCAGCAGCTTGGAAGCGGTGAACACCGGGGAGCTGTTTTTT. Variable domain in full (rest from reference TRBV5-1 and TRBJ2-2): KAGVTQTPRYLIKTRGQQVTLSCSPISGHRSVSWYQQTPGQGLQFLFEYFSETQRNKGNFPGRFSGRQFSNSRSEMNVSTLELGDSALYLCASSLEAVNTGELFFGEGSRLTVL.

This clonotype came up many times. The V gene is TRBV29-1, the J gene TRBJ2-5; D gene ambiguous. Germline V gene data show CDR1 as SQVTM and CDR2 as ANQGSEA. The V end was cut by 7 bases, the J end by 6 bases, with 9 bases between. The CDR3 extends over 10 amino acids. In DNA, the CDR3 is TGCAGCGCCACAAGCAAGACCCAGTACTTC. Translation gives CSATSKTQYF.

This clonotype has ten or more counts. The chain joins TRBV5-1 to TRBJ2-5; D is ambiguous. The V and J ends lost 0 bases and 3 bases respectively, with 3 bases between them. Per the germline V gene, CDR1 is SGHRS and CDR2 is YFSETQ. This CDR3 spans 12 amino acids. CDR3 protein: CASSLEEETQYF. The DNA of the CDR3 is TGCGCCAGCAGCTTGGAGGAAGAGACCCAGTACTTC. The variable domain in full, completed from reference TRBV5-1 and TRBJ2-5, reads KAGVTQTPRYLIKTRGQQVTLSCSPISGHRSVSWYQQTPGQGLQFLFEYFSETQRNKGNFPGRFSGRQFSNSRSEMNVSTLELGDSALYLCASSLEEETQYFGPGTRLLVL.

This clonotype has ten or more counts. The chain uses TRBV7-2 and TRBJ1-1; D not resolved. The CDR3 is 14 residues long. The V and J ends lost 0 bases and 5 bases respectively, with 10 bases between them. Per germline, CDR1 SGHTA and CDR2 FQGNSA. The CDR3 protein is CASSLAELRTEAFF. CDR3 bases: TGTGCCAGCAGCTTAGCGGAATTAAGGACTGAAGCTTTCTTT.

This clonotype has a count of ten or more. CDR3 DNA: TGTGCCAGCAGCCCTGGACTAGCGACTACCAATGAGCAGTTCTTC. It codes for CASSPGLATTNEQFF. The genes are TRBV7-9 and TRBJ2-1; 9 positions agree with TRBD2. V was pared by 5 bases and J by 6 bases, with 8 bases of the junction left unmatched. CDR3 length: 15 residues. Per germline, CDR1 SEHNR and CDR2 FQNEAQ (reference sequence).

The table lists this clonotype with many counts. The V gene is TRBV2, the J gene TRBJ2-7; 10 nucleotides line up with TRBD1. Germline-derived CDR1 and CDR2 are SNHLY and FYNNEI. CDR3 length: 13 residues. V lost 6 bases and J lost 3; bases outside the gene matches: 2. CDR3 residues: CASRRDRGYEQYF. The CDR3 DNA follows: TGTGCCAGCAGGAGGGACAGGGGCTACGAGCAGTACTTC.

A word on this clonotype: This may be a read error: a much more frequent sequence differs by one nucleotide. The chain combines TRBV12-3 or TRBV12-4 with TRBJ2-7; D remains ambiguous. The CDR3 has 12 amino acids. The CDR3 loop reads CANSFNYYEQYF. In DNA form, the CDR3 reads TGTGCCAACAGTTTTAACTACTACGAGCAGTACTTC.

At least ten counts were recorded for this clonotype. The chain joins TRBV7-2 to TRBJ2-2, with D uncertain. Germline V lookup: CDR1 SGHTA, CDR2 FQGNSA. This CDR3 spans 13 amino acids. The V gene lost 4 bases and the J gene lost 6 bases, with 9 bases spanning the gap. CDR3 sequence (DNA): TGTGCCAGCAGCTCCCGCCCGGCCGGGGAGCTGTTTTTT. This translates into CASSSRPAGELFF.

The V and J genes are TRBV29-1 and TRBJ1-1, with D unresolved. Between the trimmed V and J ends, which lost 4 bases and 3 bases, there was a span of 12 bases. The CDR3 is 13 amino acids. Germline V gene data show CDR1 as SQVTM and CDR2 as ANQGSEA. CDR3 residues: CSVVGEPDTEAFF. The CDR3 DNA is TGCAGCGTTGTCGGGGAGCCGGACACTGAAGCTTTCTTT.

This clonotype showed up just a few times. The rearrangement links TRBV6-2 or TRBV6-3 to TRBJ2-1, with 8 nucleotides matching TRBD2. V lost 0 bases and J lost 5; bases outside the gene matches: 9. Germline values: CDR1 MNHEY, CDR2 SVGEGT. The CDR3 spans 17 residues. For the CDR3, the DNA is TGTGCCAGCAGTTACTCCACCTGGAGCGGGGGTGACAATGAGCAGTTCTTC. This translates into CASSYSTWSGGDNEQFF.

In this sample, this clonotype turned up many times. V gene TRBV5-1 combines with J gene TRBJ1-1, with D unclear. This CDR3 comprises 15 residues. The ends were cut back, 0 bases at V and 2 bases at J, with 11 bases in the middle. Germline CDR1 reads SGHRS; CDR2 reads YFSETQ. CDR3 in amino acids: CASSLEAGGNTEAFF. Written as DNA, the CDR3 is TGCGCCAGCAGCTTGGAGGCAGGCGGCAACACTGAAGCTTTCTTT.

As concerns this clonotype: A clone one base away is much larger, so this may be a read error. The CDR3, as DNA: TGTGCCAGCAGTGTACAGGGAGCCGCGGACACTGAAACTTTCTTT. Its protein is CASSVQGAADTETFF. The chain employs TRBV2 and TRBJ1-1; tentatively, D is TRBD1 (6 bases). Germline loops: CDR1 SNHLY, CDR2 FYNNEI. This CDR3 region has 15 residues. Complete variable domain (other parts from reference TRBV2 and TRBJ1-1): EPEVTQTPSHQVTQMGQEVILRCVPISNHLYFYWYRQILGQKVEFLVSFYNNEISEKSEIFDDQFSVERPDGSNFTLKIRSTKLEDSAMYFCASSVQGAADTETFFGQGTRLTVV.

This clonotype was picked up many times. Its ends do not fully match the called genes, so a read error is possible. V gene TRBV30 combines with J gene TRBJ1-5; 10 bases are shared with TRBD1. The length of the CDR3 is 14 residues. Per the germline V gene, CDR1 is GTSNPN and CDR2 is SVGIG (reference sequence). CDR3 coding DNA: TGTGCCTGTAGTGGGGGGACAGGGGTGCAGCCCCAGCATTTT. Translation: CACSGGTGVQPQHF.

This clonotype was detected many times. The J gene is TRBJ2-5, the V gene TRBV12-3 or TRBV12-4, with D unresolved. The CDR3 loop spans 12 amino acids. Trimming took off 1 base at V and 2 bases at J, with 2 bases between the two ends. For the CDR3, the DNA is TGTGCCAGCAGTTTAGAACAAGAGACCCAGTACTTC. Amino acid sequence: CASSLEQETQYF.

This clonotype appeared many times. The chain is built from TRBV5-1 and TRBJ1-5, with D hard to call. Trimming pared 0 bases from V and 5 bases from J, leaving 9 bases between. The germline gives CDR1 SGHRS, CDR2 YFSETQ. The CDR3 runs 14 residues. The CDR3 DNA reads TGCGCCAGCAGCTTGGATGGCAGCTATCAGCCCCAGCATTTT. It encodes CASSLDGSYQPQHF.

This clonotype turned up a few times. This sequence joins TRBV7-9 and TRBJ2-1; D unresolved. This CDR3 is 15 amino acids long. Looked up from germline, CDR1 is SEHNR and CDR2 is FQNEAQ (reference sequence). Between the trimmed V and J ends, which lost 6 bases and 0 bases, there was a span of 12 bases. DNA of the CDR3: TGTGCCAGCAGACATCGGATAAGCTCCTACAATGAGCAGTTCTTC. Encoded protein: CASRHRISSYNEQFF. Full variable domain (remainder filled in from reference TRBV7-9 and TRBJ2-1): DTGVSQNPRHKITKRGQNVTFRCDPISEHNRLYWYRQTLGQGPEFLTYFQNEAQLEKSRLLSDRFSAERPKGSFSTLEIQRTEQGDSAMYLCASRHRISSYNEQFFGPGTRLTVL.